This T cell receptor beta chain was found in a study of blood T cell repertoires in COVID-19. The data were produced by immunoSEQ multiplex PCR, yet TCRdb's version contains in-frame clones alone and is incomplete. The sample has about 280,000 clones, roughly 88% seen once. Trimming took 11 bases from V and 5 from J, leaving 12 bases between them. This CDR3 region has 12 residues. The material sequenced was peripheral blood. The sequence was obtained from a man between 18 and 29 years old with active or convalescent COVID-19. This chain connects TRBV12-3 or TRBV12-4 to TRBJ2-2; D may be TRBD1 (6 bases). The DNA of the CDR3 is TGTGCCTCAGGGGCTTCTACCGGGGAGCTGTTTTTT. Its translation is CASGASTGELFF.